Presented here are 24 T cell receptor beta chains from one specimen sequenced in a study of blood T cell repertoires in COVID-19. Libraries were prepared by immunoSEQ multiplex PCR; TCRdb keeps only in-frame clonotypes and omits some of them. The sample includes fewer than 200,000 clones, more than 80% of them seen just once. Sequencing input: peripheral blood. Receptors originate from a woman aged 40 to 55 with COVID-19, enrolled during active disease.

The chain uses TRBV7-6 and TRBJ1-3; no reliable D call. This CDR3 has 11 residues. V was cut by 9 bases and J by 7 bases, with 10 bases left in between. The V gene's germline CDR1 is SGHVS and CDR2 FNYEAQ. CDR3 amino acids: CARSTGNTIYF. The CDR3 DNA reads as TGTGCCAGGTCGACGGGGAACACCATATATTTT.

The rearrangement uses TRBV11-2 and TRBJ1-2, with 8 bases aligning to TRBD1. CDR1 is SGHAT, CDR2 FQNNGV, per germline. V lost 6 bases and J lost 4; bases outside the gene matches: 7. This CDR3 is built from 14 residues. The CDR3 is CASSPTGGPYGYTF. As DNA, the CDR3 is TGTGCCAGCAGTCCTACAGGGGGACCCTATGGCTACACCTTC.

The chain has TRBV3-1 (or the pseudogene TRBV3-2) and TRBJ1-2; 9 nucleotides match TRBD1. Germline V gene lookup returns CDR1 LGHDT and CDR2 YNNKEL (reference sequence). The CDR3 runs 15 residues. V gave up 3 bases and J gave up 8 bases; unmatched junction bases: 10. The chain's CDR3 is CASSQAGTGKEGYTF. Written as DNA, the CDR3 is TGTGCCAGCAGCCAGGCCGGGACAGGGAAAGAAGGCTACACCTTC.

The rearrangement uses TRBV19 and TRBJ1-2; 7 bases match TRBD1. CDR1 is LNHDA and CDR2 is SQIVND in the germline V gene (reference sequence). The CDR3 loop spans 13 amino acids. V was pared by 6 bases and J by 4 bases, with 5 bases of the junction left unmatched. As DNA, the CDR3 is TGTGCCAGTAGGAACGCAGGGGGCTATGGCTACACCTTC. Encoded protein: CASRNAGGYGYTF.

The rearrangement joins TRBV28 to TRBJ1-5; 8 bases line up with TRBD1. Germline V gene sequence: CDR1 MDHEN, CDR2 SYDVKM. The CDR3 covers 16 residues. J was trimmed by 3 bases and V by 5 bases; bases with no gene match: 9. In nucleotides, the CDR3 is TGTGCCAGCAGTACGGACAGGGTGGCCTCCAATCAGCCCCAGCATTTT. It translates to CASSTDRVASNQPQHF.

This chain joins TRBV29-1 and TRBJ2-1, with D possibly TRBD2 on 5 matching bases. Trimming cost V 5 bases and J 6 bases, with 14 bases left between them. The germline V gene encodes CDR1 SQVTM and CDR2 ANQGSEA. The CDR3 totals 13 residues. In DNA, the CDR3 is TGCAGCGTTTCCACTAGTTACGGCAATGAGCAGTTCTTC. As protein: CSVSTSYGNEQFF.

In DNA form, the CDR3 reads TGTGCCAGCAGCCAGCCGAGGGGGGGCTACGAGCAGTACTTC. As protein: CASSQPRGGYEQYF. The chain is built from TRBV28 and TRBJ2-7; TRBD2 might be the D (7 bases). The CDR3 has 14 residues. V was pared by 6 bases and J by 3 bases, with 15 bases between. The germline gives CDR1 MDHEN, CDR2 SYDVKM. The full variable domain, with the rest looked up from reference TRBV28 and TRBJ2-7, is DVKVTQSSRYLVKRTGEKVFLECVQDMDHENMFWYRQDPGLGLRLIYFSYDVKMKEKGDIPEGYSVSREKKERFSLILESASTNQTSMYLCASSQPRGGYEQYFGPGTRLTVT.

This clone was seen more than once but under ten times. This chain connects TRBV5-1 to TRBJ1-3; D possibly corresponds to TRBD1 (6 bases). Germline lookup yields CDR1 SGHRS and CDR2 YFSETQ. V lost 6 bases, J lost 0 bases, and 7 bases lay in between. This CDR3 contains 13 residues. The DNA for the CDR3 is TGCGCCAGCATGGACAGCTCTGGAAACACCATATATTTT. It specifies CASMDSSGNTIYF. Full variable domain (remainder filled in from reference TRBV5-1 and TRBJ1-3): KAGVTQTPRYLIKTRGQQVTLSCSPISGHRSVSWYQQTPGQGLQFLFEYFSETQRNKGNFPGRFSGRQFSNSRSEMNVSTLELGDSALYLCASMDSSGNTIYFGEGSWLTVV.

The CDR3 DNA is TGTGCCAGCAGTCCCCGGGGGGACCGGGCTTTCTTT. Its protein is CASSPRGDRAFF. The rearrangement links TRBV28 to TRBJ1-1, with a possible D match to TRBD1 (5 bases). The germline CDR1 and CDR2 sequences are MDHEN and SYDVKM. V shed 5 bases and J shed 11 bases, with 15 bases lying between them. The CDR3 is made up of 12 amino acids.

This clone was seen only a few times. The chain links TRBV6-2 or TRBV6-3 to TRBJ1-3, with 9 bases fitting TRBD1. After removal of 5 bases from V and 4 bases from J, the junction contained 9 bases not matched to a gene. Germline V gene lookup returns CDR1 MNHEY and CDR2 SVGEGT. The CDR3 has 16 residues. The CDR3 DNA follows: TGTGCCAGCAGTACCTCACAGGGGGCGCCGGGAAACACCATATATTTT. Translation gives CASSTSQGAPGNTIYF.

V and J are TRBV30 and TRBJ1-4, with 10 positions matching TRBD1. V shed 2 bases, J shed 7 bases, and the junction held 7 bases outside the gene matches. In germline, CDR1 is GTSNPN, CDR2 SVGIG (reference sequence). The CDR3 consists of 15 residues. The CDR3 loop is CAWSSGTGVTEKLFF. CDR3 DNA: TGTGCCTGGAGTTCAGGGACAGGGGTTACTGAAAAACTGTTTTTT.

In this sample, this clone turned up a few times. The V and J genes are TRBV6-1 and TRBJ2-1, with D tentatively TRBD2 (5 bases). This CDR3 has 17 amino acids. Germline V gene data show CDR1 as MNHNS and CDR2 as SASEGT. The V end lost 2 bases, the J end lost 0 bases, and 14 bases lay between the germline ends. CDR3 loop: CASSEPVDLSSYNEQFF. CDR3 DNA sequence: TGTGCCAGCAGTGAACCTGTGGACTTGAGCTCCTACAATGAGCAGTTCTTC.

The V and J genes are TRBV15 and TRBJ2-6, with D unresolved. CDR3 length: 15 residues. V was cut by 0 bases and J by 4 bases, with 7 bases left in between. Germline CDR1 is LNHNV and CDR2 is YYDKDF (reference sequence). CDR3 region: CATSRDLAGANVLTF. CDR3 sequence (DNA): TGTGCCACCAGCAGAGATCTGGCCGGGGCCAACGTCCTGACTTTC.

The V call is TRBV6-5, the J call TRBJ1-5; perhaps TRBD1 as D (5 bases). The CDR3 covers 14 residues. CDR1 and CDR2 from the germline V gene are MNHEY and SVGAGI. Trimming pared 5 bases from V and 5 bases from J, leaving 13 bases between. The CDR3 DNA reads TGTGCCAGCAGTCCCGTGGGGGGGGATCAGCCCCAGCATTTT. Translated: CASSPVGGDQPQHF.

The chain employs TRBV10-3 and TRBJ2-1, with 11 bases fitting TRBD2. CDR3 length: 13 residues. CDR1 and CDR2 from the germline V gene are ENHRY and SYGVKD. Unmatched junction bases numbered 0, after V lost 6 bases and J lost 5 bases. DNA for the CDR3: TGTGCCATCAGGACTAGCGGGAACAATGAGCAGTTCTTC. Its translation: CAIRTSGNNEQFF.

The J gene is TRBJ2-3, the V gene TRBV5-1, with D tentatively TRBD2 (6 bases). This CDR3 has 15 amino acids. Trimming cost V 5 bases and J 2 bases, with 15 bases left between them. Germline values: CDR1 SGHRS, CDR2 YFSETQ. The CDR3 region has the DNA TGCGCCAGCAGGGCGGGACCGCTTCTCACAGATACGCAGTATTTT. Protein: CASRAGPLLTDTQYF.

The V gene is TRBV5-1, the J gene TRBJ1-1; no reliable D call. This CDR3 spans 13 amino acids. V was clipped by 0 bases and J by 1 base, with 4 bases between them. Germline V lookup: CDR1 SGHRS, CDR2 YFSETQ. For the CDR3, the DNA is TGCGCCAGCAGCTTGGCCAGGAACACTGAAGCTTTCTTT. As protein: CASSLARNTEAFF.

CDR3 protein: CASNGGRTSYNEQFF. CDR3 DNA sequence: TGTGCCAGTAACGGCGGGAGGACATCCTACAATGAGCAGTTCTTC. V gene TRBV19 combines with J gene TRBJ2-1, with 8 bases matching TRBD2. The germline gives CDR1 LNHDA, CDR2 SQIVND (reference sequence). The V and J ends lost 7 bases and 1 base, in that order; junction bases with no gene match: 6. The CDR3 covers 15 residues.

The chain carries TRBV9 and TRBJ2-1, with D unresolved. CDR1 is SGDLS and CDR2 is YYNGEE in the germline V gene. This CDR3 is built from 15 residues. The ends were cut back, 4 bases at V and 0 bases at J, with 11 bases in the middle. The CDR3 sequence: CASSPPADSYNEQFF. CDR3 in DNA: TGTGCCAGCAGCCCCCCCGCGGACTCCTACAATGAGCAGTTCTTC.

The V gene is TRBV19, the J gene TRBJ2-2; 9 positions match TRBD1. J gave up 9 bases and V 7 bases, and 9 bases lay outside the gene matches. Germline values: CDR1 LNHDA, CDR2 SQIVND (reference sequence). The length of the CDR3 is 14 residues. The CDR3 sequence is CASTGTGFTRELFF. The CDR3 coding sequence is TGTGCCAGTACCGGGACAGGGTTTACCCGGGAGCTGTTTTTT.

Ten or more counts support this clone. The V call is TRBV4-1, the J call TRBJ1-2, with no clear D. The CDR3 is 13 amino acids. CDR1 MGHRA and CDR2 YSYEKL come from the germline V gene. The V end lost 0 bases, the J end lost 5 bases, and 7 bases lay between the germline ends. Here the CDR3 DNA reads TGCGCCAGCAGCCAAGATTATGTTTATGGCTACACCTTC. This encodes CASSQDYVYGYTF.

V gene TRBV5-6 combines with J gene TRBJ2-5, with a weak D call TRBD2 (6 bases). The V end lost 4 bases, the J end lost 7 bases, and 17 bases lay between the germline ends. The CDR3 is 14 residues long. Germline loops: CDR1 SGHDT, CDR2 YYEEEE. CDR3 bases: TGTGCCAGCAGCCCGGAGGGGCTCAAGAGGACCCAGTACTTC. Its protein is CASSPEGLKRTQYF.

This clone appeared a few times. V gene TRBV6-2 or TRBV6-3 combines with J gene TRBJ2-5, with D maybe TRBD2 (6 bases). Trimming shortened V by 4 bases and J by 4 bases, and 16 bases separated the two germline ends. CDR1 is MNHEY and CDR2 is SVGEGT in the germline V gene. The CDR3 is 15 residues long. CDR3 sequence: CASSSPMGRSETQYF. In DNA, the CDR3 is TGTGCCAGCAGTTCCCCCATGGGGAGGTCAGAGACCCAGTACTTC.

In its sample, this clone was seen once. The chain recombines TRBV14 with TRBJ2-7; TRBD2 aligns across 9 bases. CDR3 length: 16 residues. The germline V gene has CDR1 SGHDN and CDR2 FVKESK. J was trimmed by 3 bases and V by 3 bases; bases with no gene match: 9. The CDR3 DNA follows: TGTGCCAGCAGCCAGATAAGCGGGAGGCGGGGCTACGAGCAGTACTTC. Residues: CASSQISGRRGYEQYF.